This T cell receptor (beta chain) was documented in a study of cytomegalovirus exposure and HLA in healthy donors. PCR employed 60 Vbeta and 13 Jbeta primers. Using immunoSEQ multiplex PCR, the repertoire was profiled, and TCRdb retains in-frame clones only, with some absent. The table has tens of thousands of clones, under 70% seen once. Looked up from germline, CDR1 is SEHNR and CDR2 is FQNEAQ (reference sequence). The germline V and J ends were trimmed by 3 bases and 1 base, with 9 bases remaining between them. The CDR3 length is 14 residues. This rearrangement joins TRBV7-9 to TRBJ1-1; TRBD1 is a possible D gene (5 bases). This clonotype was obtained from a woman in her 50s in good health and CMV-seropositive. The sequenced sample consisted of PBMCs. In DNA form, the CDR3 reads TGTGCCAGCAGCTTGTCAGGGCGGAACACTGAAGCTTTCTTT. Protein product: CASSLSGRNTEAFF.